This T cell receptor (beta chain) was sequenced for a study of response to subunit inactivated influenza vaccine. Study results and caveats: There was a suggestion from the authors that each seasonal influenza vaccination recruits few new T cells.

The V gene end was trimmed by 1 base and the J gene end by 3 bases; junction bases not matched to a gene: 5. This CDR3 is 19 amino acids long. Germline lookup yields CDR1 MNHEY and CDR2 SMNVEV (reference sequence). TCRdb redid the calling of the RT-PCR reads with MiXCR, one entry per CDR3 protein. The profile shows 500,000 to 600,000 distinct CDR3 sequences, approximately 11% of them singletons. For this clonotype: Its antigen is unknown.

The same sample was also used in a study of T cells expressing NK-cell markers. This second study notes: 5'RACE template switching with UMIs generated TCR beta cDNA. In a handful of donors, dominant CD3+CD56+NKG2C+ clones formed roughly 1.0-7.5% of CD8+ cells. Similarly, these clonotypes led the CD3+CD56-NKG2C+ fraction as well in a few donors. Expanded NKG2C+ T cell clones were not confirmed as HCMV-specific.

The J gene is TRBJ2-2, the V gene TRBV27, with 16 bases aligning to TRBD2. Sequencing used PBMCs from blood, obtained on the day of vaccination. This TCR came from a middle-aged man who received an inactivated influenza vaccine. The CDR3: CASSLLGLAGGLDTGELFF. CDR3 bases: TGTGCCAGCAGTTTATTGGGACTAGCGGGGGGGCTAGACACCGGGGAGCTGTTTTTT.